This record covers a single T cell receptor beta chain. The antigen is not known. This sample is drawn from a study of T cell responses to AZD1222 COVID-19 vaccine. Findings and caveats of the study: Clonal diversity was possibly underestimated, and white British individuals and females predominated among donors. When two AZD1222 doses had been given, Spike-specific TCR breadth and depth rose.

Trimming removed 5 bases at V and 10 bases at J, with 15 bases between. The CDR3 length is 13 residues. The repertoire was sequenced with immunoSEQ multiplex PCR; TCRdb's copy has only in-frame clones and lacks some. The sample includes roughly 140,000 clones, approximately 89% of them seen just once. This material consisted of peripheral blood, taken on day 0 of MenACWY control vaccination. The chain carries TRBV12-3 or TRBV12-4 and TRBJ2-1; D possibly matches TRBD1 or TRBD2 (5 bases each). This TCR was sampled from an adult in good health. CDR3 in DNA: TGTGCCAGCAGTCCGACAGCGGCACGGGAGCAGTTCTTC. This gives the protein CASSPTAAREQFF.